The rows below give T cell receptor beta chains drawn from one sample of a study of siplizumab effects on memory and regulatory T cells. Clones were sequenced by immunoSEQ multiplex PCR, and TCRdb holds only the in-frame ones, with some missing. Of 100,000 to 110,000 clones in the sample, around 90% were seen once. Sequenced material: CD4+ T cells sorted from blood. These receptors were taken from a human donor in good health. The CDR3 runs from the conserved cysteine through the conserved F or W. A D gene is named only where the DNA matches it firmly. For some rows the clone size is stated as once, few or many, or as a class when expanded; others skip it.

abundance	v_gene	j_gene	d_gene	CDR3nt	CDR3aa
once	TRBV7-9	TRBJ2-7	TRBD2	TGTGCCAGCAGCTTTGCGGGGGGCTCCTACGAGCAGTACTTC	CASSFAGGSYEQYF
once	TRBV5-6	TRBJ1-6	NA	TGTGCCAGCAGCGGACGACAGAGCTCCTATAATTCACCCCTCCACTTT	CASSGRQSSYNSPLHF
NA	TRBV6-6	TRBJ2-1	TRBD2	TGTGCCAGCAGTTACTCAGCGGGGGAAAACAATGAGCAGTTCTTC	CASSYSAGENNEQFF
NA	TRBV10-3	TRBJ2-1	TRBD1	TGTGCCATCGGGACAGGGGGACCTGAGCAGTTCTTC	CAIGTGGPEQFF
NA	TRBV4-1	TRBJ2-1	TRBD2	TGCGCCAGCAGCCAACGACGGCGGGGGGAGTATGAGCAGTTCTTC	CASSQRRRGEYEQFF
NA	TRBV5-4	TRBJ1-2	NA	TGTGCCAGCAGCCTGGTGGGGCAGGTATACTATGGCTACACCTTC	CASSLVGQVYYGYTF
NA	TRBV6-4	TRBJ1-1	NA	TGTGCCAGCAGTGACGGGGTTCCGGGGACTGAAGCTTTCTTT	CASSDGVPGTEAFF
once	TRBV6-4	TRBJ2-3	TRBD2	TGTGCCAGCAGGGCTAGTGGGGGGGACGATACGCAGTATTTT	CASRASGGDDTQYF
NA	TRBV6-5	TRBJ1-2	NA	TGTGCCAGCAAGGAGACAGCCGCCTATGGCTACACCTTC	CASKETAAYGYTF
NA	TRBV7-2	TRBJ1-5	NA	TGTGCCAGCAGCTTCCTCCAAACTCAGCCCCAGCATTTT	CASSFLQTQPQHF
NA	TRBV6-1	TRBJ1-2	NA	TGTGCCAGCAGTGATCAGGGCAGGGGAAACTATGGCTACACCTTC	CASSDQGRGNYGYTF
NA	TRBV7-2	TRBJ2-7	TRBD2	TGTGCCAGCAGCAAAGGGACTAGTGGGGGCTACGAGCAGTACTTC	CASSKGTSGGYEQYF
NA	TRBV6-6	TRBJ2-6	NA	TGTGCCAGCAGCAGGGTCTCTGGGGCCAACGTCCTGACTTTC	CASSRVSGANVLTF
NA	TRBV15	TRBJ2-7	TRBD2	TGTGCCACCAGCAGAGACGGGTCCCTTTCTAGCGGGGGGGCGGACGAGCAGTACTTC	CATSRDGSLSSGGADEQYF
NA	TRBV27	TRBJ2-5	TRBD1	TGTGCCAGCAGTCTTAAGACAGGGAGAGAGACCCAGTACTTC	CASSLKTGRETQYF
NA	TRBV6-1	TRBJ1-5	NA	TGTGCCAGCAGTGAATTTGATAGCAATCAGCCCCAGCATTTT	CASSEFDSNQPQHF
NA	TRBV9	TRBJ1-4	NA	TGTGCCAGCAGTAGAATCGGGACAAATGAAAAACTGTTTTTT	CASSRIGTNEKLFF
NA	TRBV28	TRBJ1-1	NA	TGTGCCAGCAGCCTCCACAGCCCCACCAACACTGAAGCTTTCTTT	CASSLHSPTNTEAFF
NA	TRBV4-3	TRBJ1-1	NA	TGCGCCAGCAGCCAGATGCGGGAAGCTTGGAACACTGAAGCTTTCTTT	CASSQMREAWNTEAFF
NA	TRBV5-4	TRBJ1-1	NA	TGTGCCAGCAGCTTATTTGACAGGTTGAACACTGAAGCTTTCTTT	CASSLFDRLNTEAFF
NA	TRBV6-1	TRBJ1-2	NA	TGTGCCAGCAGTGAAGGGGGGTTTAAAGGCTATGGCTACACCTTC	CASSEGGFKGYGYTF
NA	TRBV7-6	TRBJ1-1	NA	TGTGCCAGCAGCTTAAACAAGGTCGGTGAAGCTTTCTTT	CASSLNKVGEAFF
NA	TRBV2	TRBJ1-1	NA	TGTGCCAGCGACAGGCAGGGCACTGAAGCTTTCTTT	CASDRQGTEAFF
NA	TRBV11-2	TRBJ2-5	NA	TGTGCCAGCAGCTTAGGGGCGCTGGCGAAGACCCAGTACTTC	CASSLGALAKTQYF
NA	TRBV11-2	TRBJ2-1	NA	TGTGCCAGCAGCTCTACTCCAGGGTACAATGAGCAGTTCTTC	CASSSTPGYNEQFF
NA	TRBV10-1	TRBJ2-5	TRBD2	TGCGCCAGCAGTGAGGGAGCGGGAACACAAGAGACCCAGTACTTC	CASSEGAGTQETQYF
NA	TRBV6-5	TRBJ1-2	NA	TGTGCCAGCAGTTACTCGAACGCCCGTGGCTACACCTTC	CASSYSNARGYTF
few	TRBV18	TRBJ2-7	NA	TGTGCCAGCTCACCGGACAATTCCTACGAGCAGTACTTC	CASSPDNSYEQYF
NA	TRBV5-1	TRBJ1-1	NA	TGCGCCAGCAGCCCACAACAGAACACTGAAGCTTTCTTT	CASSPQQNTEAFF
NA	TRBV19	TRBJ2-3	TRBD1	TGTGCCAGTAGGGAGACAGGGGTCGGCACAGATACGCAGTATTTT	CASRETGVGTDTQYF
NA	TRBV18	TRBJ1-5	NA	TGTGCCAGCTCACCGACGTATGATCAGCCCCAGCATTTT	CASSPTYDQPQHF
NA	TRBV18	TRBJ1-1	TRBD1	TGTGCCAGCTCAAGTACAGGGGGCAACACTGAAGCTTTCTTT	CASSSTGGNTEAFF
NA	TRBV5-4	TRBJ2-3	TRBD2	TGTGCCAGCGAAAACCGGCTAGCGGGGAGCACAGATACGCAGTATTTT	CASENRLAGSTDTQYF
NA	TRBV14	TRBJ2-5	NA	TGTGCCAGCAGCCAACAAGTGGGGACCCAGTACTTC	CASSQQVGTQYF
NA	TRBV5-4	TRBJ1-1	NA	TGTGCCAGCAGCTTGGTGGGGATCTCCGACACTGAAGCTTTCTTT	CASSLVGISDTEAFF
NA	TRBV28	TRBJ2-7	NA	TGTGCCAGTCGGCGGGGCGTTACCTACGAGCAGTACTTC	CASRRGVTYEQYF